This T cell receptor (beta chain) was recovered during a study of blood T cell repertoires in COVID-19. Across the study: The United States, Italy and Spain provided the acute and convalescent COVID-19 samples.

The authors' processing: Estimated nucleated cell counts came from reference gene primer amplification. Clones were sequenced by immunoSEQ multiplex PCR, and TCRdb holds only the in-frame ones, with some missing. That table furnishes V, J and clone size, whereas the DNA furnished D and trimming. The sample has roughly 180,000 clones; 82% are singletons. The study recruited people aged about 18 to 89 years across around 23 US areas. Either two negative PCRs, clearance, or symptom resolution qualified Cohort 3 donors as recovered. The CDR3 contains 13 residues. The germline V gene encodes CDR1 SGHKS and CDR2 YYEKEE (reference sequence). Deletions cut 4 bases from V and 7 bases from J, with 12 bases between.

The genes are TRBV5-5 and TRBJ1-5; perhaps TRBD1 as D (5 bases). The source of this sequence is a man aged 60 to 69 who had recovered from COVID-19. Sequenced: PBMCs or T cells enriched from blood (not recorded which). CDR3 sequence reads: CASSPDSRQPQHF. CDR3 coding DNA: TGTGCCAGCAGCCCCGACAGCCGCCAGCCCCAGCATTTT.